This passage covers 6 T cell receptor beta chains from one sample sequenced in a study of T cell responses to AZD1222 COVID-19 vaccine. The assay was immunoSEQ multiplex PCR, and TCRdb's table has in-frame clones only and misses some. The sample yields approximately 100,000 clones, 70% to 90% seen once. Sequenced here: peripheral blood, sampled 28 days after the second AZD1222 dose. The source is an adult who received the AZD1222 COVID-19 vaccine.

The V gene is TRBV9, the J gene TRBJ2-3; possibly TRBD2 for D (7 bases). Between the trimmed V and J ends, which lost 2 bases and 5 bases, there was a span of 18 bases. This CDR3 is built from 16 residues. The germline CDR1 and CDR2 sequences are SGDLS and YYNGEE. This CDR3 is CASSVGGGRNLDTQYF. CDR3 coding DNA: TGTGCCAGCAGCGTCGGCGGGGGCCGTAATTTAGATACGCAGTATTTT.

The chain is built from TRBV7-3 and TRBJ2-3; TRBD1 agrees at 9 bases. There are 13 residues in the CDR3. J was trimmed by 9 bases and V by 0 bases; bases with no gene match: 1. The germline gives CDR1 SGHTA, CDR2 FQGTGA. The CDR3 reads CASSLTGTGTQYF. CDR3 nucleotides: TGTGCCAGCAGCTTAACCGGGACAGGGACGCAGTATTTT. Using reference TRBV7-3 and TRBJ2-3 for the parts outside the CDR3, the full variable domain is GAGVSQTPSNKVTEKGKYVELRCDPISGHTALYWYRQSLGQGPEFLIYFQGTGAADDSGLPNDRFFAVRPEGSVSTLKIQRTERGDSAVYLCASSLTGTGTQYFGPGTRLTVL.

CDR3 in DNA: TGTGCCTGGAGTGAGGTTTTGTTCGGCTACACCTTC. Residues: CAWSEVLFGYTF. The chain uses TRBV30 and TRBJ1-2; D is unresolved. The CDR3 has 12 residues. Trimming pared 1 base from V and 8 bases from J, leaving 11 bases between. CDR1 is GTSNPN and CDR2 is SVGIG in the germline V gene (reference sequence). Full variable domain (outside the CDR3, taken from reference TRBV30 and TRBJ1-2): SQTIHQWPATLVQPVGSPLSLECTVEGTSNPNLYWYRQAAGRGLQLLFYSVGIGQISSEVPQNLSASRPQDRQFILSSKKLLLSDSGFYLCAWSEVLFGYTFGSGTRLTVV.

This clone was detected a few times. J is TRBJ2-7 and V is TRBV13, with no clear D. Germline values: CDR1 PRHDT, CDR2 FYEKMQ (reference sequence). The CDR3 covers 14 residues. Trimming cost V 3 bases and J 4 bases, with 13 bases left between them. The CDR3 DNA reads as TGTGCCAGCAGCTTCCAGGCGAACCCTTACGAGCAGTACTTC. It specifies CASSFQANPYEQYF.

V and J are TRBV5-1 and TRBJ2-2; the D gene could be TRBD1 or TRBD2 (5 bases each). The CDR3 has 15 amino acids. Trimming cost V 3 bases and J 0 bases, with 9 bases left between them. CDR1 and CDR2 from the germline V gene are SGHRS and YFSETQ. This chain's CDR3 is CASSSGTTNTGELFF. As DNA, the CDR3 is TGCGCCAGCAGCTCCGGGACGACGAACACCGGGGAGCTGTTTTTT.

This sequence joins TRBV19 and TRBJ2-2, with D perhaps TRBD1 or TRBD2 (5 bases each). This CDR3 has 14 amino acids. Trimming pared 8 bases from V and 1 base from J, leaving 11 bases between. Germline V gives CDR1 LNHDA, CDR2 SQIVND (reference sequence). The CDR3 region is CASAGTVNTGELFF. In nucleotides, the CDR3 is TGTGCCAGTGCCGGGACGGTGAACACCGGGGAGCTGTTTTTT.